This T cell receptor (beta chain) was sequenced for a study of T-cell reconstitution after alpha-beta-depleted transplantation in children. CDR3 size: 18 residues. Trimming removed 2 bases from V and 0 bases from J, with 14 bases in between. Germline assignment: CDR1 SGHAT and CDR2 FQDESV (reference sequence). The TCRbeta library incorporated unique molecular identifiers. TCRdb redid the calling of the PCR reads with MiXCR, one entry per CDR3 protein. The sample has about 400,000 distinct CDR3 sequences, around 21% seen once. The sample holds a few counts of this clonotype. This sample comprised PBMCs from the stem cell graft donor, obtained from the stem cell graft. The chain joins TRBV11-1 to TRBJ2-6; the D gene is possibly TRBD1 (5 bases). This receptor was identified in a human donor who donated a stem cell graft to a child with acute myeloid leukemia. The chain's CDR3 is CASSLPQGSSSGANVLTF. In DNA, the CDR3 is TGTGCCAGCAGCTTACCTCAGGGTTCCAGCTCTGGGGCCAACGTCCTGACTTTC.